This T cell receptor (beta chain) was identified in a study of blood T cell repertoires in COVID-19. The table came from immunoSEQ multiplex PCR; TCRdb's copy has only in-frame clones and leaves some out. Here the sample spans 270,000 or so clones, 85% to 90% being singletons. This clone was found a few times. CDR1 SEHNR and CDR2 FQNEAQ come from the germline V gene (reference sequence). The CDR3 contains 16 residues. V lost 4 bases and J lost 5; bases outside the gene matches: 12. The sequence was obtained from a young woman with COVID-19, enrolled during active disease. Sequencing used peripheral blood. The rearrangement joins TRBV7-9 to TRBJ2-7; TRBD2 matches at 9 bases. DNA for the CDR3: TGTGCCAGCAGCTCACGATACGGGCTAGCGGGGAACGAGCAGTACTTC. As protein: CASSSRYGLAGNEQYF.